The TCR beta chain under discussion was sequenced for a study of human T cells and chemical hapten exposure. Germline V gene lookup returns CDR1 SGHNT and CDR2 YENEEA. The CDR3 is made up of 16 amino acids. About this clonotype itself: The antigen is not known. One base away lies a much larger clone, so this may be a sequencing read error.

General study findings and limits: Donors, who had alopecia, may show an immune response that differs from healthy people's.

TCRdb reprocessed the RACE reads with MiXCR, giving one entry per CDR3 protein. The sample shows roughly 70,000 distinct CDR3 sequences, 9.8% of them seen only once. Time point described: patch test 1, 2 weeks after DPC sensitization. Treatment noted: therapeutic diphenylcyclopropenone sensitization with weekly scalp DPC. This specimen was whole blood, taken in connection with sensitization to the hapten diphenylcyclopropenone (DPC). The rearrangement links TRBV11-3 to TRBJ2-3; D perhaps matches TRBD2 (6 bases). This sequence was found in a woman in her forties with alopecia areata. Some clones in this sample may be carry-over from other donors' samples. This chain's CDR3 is CASSLGTSLFTDTHYF. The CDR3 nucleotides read TGTGCCAGCAGCCTGGGGACTTCTTTATTCACAGATACGCATTATTTT.